A selection of T cell receptor beta chains follows, all from one sample in a study of T cells in Graves' hyperthyroidism and ophthalmopathy. TCRdb passed the multiplex PCR reads through MiXCR, listing each CDR3 protein once. The sample has some 600,000 distinct CDR3 sequences, 11% to 15% seen once. The sequencing input was blood. The receptors originated from a woman in her twenties or thirties with Graves' hyperthyroidism that later progressed to Graves' ophthalmopathy. Both conserved end residues are part of each CDR3. D genes are given only for firm matches. Not every row has a clone size; where given, it reads once, few, many or a size class.

>many|.|TRBV27|TRBJ1-2
TGTGCCAGCAAGGGCACGACGGGCTACACCTTC
CASKGTTGYTF
>many|.|TRBV28|TRBJ2-4
TGTGCCAGCAGTTTGAGCTGGAACATTCAGTACTTC
CASSLSWNIQYF
>few|.|TRBV25-1|TRBJ1-2
TGTGCCAGCAGTGCCTCCTTCGGGGAGGGCCCGGGCTACACCTTC
CASSASFGEGPGYTF
>few|TRBD2|TRBV11-1|TRBJ2-7
TGTGCCAGCAGCATCTCCGGGACTAGTCCGCTCTCCGAGCAGTACTTC
CASSISGTSPLSEQYF
>many|TRBD1|TRBV6-1|TRBJ2-1
TGTGCCACCCTCCGCGACAGGGGGCACAATGAGCAGTTCTTC
CATLRDRGHNEQFF
>many|.|TRBV20-1|TRBJ2-1
TGCAGTGCTAGAGACGAGGGTAGCACCTACAATGAGCAGTTCTTC
CSARDEGSTYNEQFF
>many|.|TRBV5-1|TRBJ2-7
TGCGCCAGCAGAGAAGGAGGGGGCGAGCAGTACTTC
CASREGGGEQYF
>many|.|TRBV20-1|TRBJ2-7
TGCAGTGCTAGAGCCGGGACGGACGCCTACGAGCAGTACTTC
CSARAGTDAYEQYF
>.|.|TRBV14|TRBJ2-7
TGTGCCAGCAGCCAGGACAGCACCTCCTACGAGCAGTACTTC
CASSQDSTSYEQYF
>many|.|TRBV4-1|TRBJ2-6
TGCGCCAGCAGCCAAGACCCTCTCGCCAACGTCCTGACTTTC
CASSQDPLANVLTF
>many|TRBD1|TRBV12-3/TRBV12-4|TRBJ1-4
TGTGCCAGCAGTAGGGGACAGAATGAAAAACTGTTTTTT
CASSRGQNEKLFF
>many|.|TRBV3-1|TRBJ1-2
TGTGCCAGCAGCCAGGGGACACCGGGGGACTATGGCTACACCTTC
CASSQGTPGDYGYTF
>many|.|TRBV10-2|TRBJ1-5
TGCGCCAGCAGTGAGGGGGCTTATACAGATAGCAATCAGCCCCAGCATTTT
CASSEGAYTDSNQPQHF
>few|TRBD2|TRBV3-1|TRBJ2-7
TGTGCCAGCAGCCAAGATAACAAGGGGAAGCGGGGCGAGCAGTACTTC
CASSQDNKGKRGEQYF
>many|TRBD1|TRBV7-9|TRBJ2-7
TGTGCCAGCAGCATTACAGGGGACGAGCAGTACTTC
CASSITGDEQYF
>many|.|TRBV27|TRBJ1-6
TGTGCCAGCAGGTCCGCGGGCTTAGGGGATTCACCCCTCCACTTT
CASRSAGLGDSPLHF
>.|TRBD2|TRBV15|TRBJ2-1
TGTGCCACCAGCAGCGAATGGACTAGCGGGAGGGATGAGCAGTTCTTC
CATSSEWTSGRDEQFF
>many|TRBD1|TRBV27|TRBJ2-1
TGTGCCAGCAGTTCCCGGACAGGGGGTTTCCACAATGAGCAGTTCTTC
CASSSRTGGFHNEQFF
>many|.|TRBV2|TRBJ2-3
TGTGCCAGCAGTGAAAATACGCAGTATTTT
CASSENTQYF
>many|.|TRBV6-2/TRBV6-3|TRBJ1-5
TGTGCCGCGGGGCAGACTAATAGCAATCAGCCCCAGCATTTT
CAAGQTNSNQPQHF
>.|.|TRBV4-1|TRBJ2-7
TGCGCCAGCAGCCAAGGCCCGGGGAACGAGCAGTACTTC
CASSQGPGNEQYF
>few|.|TRBV27|TRBJ2-7
TGTGCCAGCAGTTTAGGAGGGACTTCTCGCCCCTACGAGCAGTACTTC
CASSLGGTSRPYEQYF
>many|TRBD2|TRBV7-3|TRBJ2-5
TGTGCCAGCAGCCCCGGGGCTAGCGGGGGGGGAGAGACCCAGTACTTC
CASSPGASGGGETQYF
>many|.|TRBV10-1|TRBJ1-5
TGCGCCAGCAACCCTCCTAATAGACAGGGCAATCAGCCCCAGCATTTT
CASNPPNRQGNQPQHF
>many|TRBD2|TRBV7-3|TRBJ2-3
TGTGCCAGCAGCTTAACTGCGTTGGGAGCGGGAGGAACCACAGATACGCAGTATTTT
CASSLTALGAGGTTDTQYF
>few|TRBD2|TRBV9|TRBJ2-1
TGTGCCAGCAGCGTAGAGGGTCGGGGACTAGCCCGTGAGCAGTTCTTC
CASSVEGRGLAREQFF
>many|TRBD2|TRBV28|TRBJ2-5
TGTGCCAGCAGCCAGGGGGGACTAGCGGAGACCCAGTACTTC
CASSQGGLAETQYF
>many|.|TRBV7-2|TRBJ2-5
TGTGCCAGCAGCTTAGACCCGCGGCAGATACAAGAGACCCAGTACTTC
CASSLDPRQIQETQYF
>few|TRBD1|TRBV7-2|TRBJ2-7
TGTGCCAGCAGCTCCTCCCAGGACAGGGTTTGGTACGAGCAGTACTTC
CASSSSQDRVWYEQYF
>few|TRBD1|TRBV18|TRBJ1-2
TGTGCCAGCTCACGTCCAGGGGGCTCCCATGGCTACACCTTC
CASSRPGGSHGYTF
>many|.|TRBV12-3/TRBV12-4|TRBJ2-5
TGTGCCAGCAGTTTTGGGGAGAAGCAGACCCAGTACTTC
CASSFGEKQTQYF
>many|.|TRBV29-1|TRBJ2-7
TGCAGCGTGGGATCTCCTATTAAAGACAGGAAGGCCATCTACGAGCAGTACTTC
CSVGSPIKDRKAIYEQYF
>few|.|TRBV3-1|TRBJ2-1
TGTGCCAGCAGCCAATATACTAGTTTCAATGAGCAGTTCTTC
CASSQYTSFNEQFF
>.|.|TRBV12-3/TRBV12-4|TRBJ2-7
TGTGCCAGCAGTTTACGCGGCAGGGGCCGGACGGTGAGCTACGAGCAGTACTTC
CASSLRGRGRTVSYEQYF
>few|TRBD2|TRBV14|TRBJ2-2
TGTGCCAGCAGTACAGCGGGAGGGCCGAGCACCGGGGAGCTGTTTTTT
CASSTAGGPSTGELFF
>.|.|TRBV6-1|TRBJ2-7
TGTGCCAGCCTCGGTCGGACCCCCTACGAGCAGTACTTC
CASLGRTPYEQYF
>many|TRBD2|TRBV12-3/TRBV12-4|TRBJ2-1
TGTGCCAGCAGTCCCCCCGGACTAGCGGGGAGGCTAGAGCAGTTCTTC
CASSPPGLAGRLEQFF
>.|.|TRBV6-1|TRBJ1-5
TGTGCCAGCAGTCCCCAGACGCCCCAGCATTTT
CASSPQTPQHF
>.|TRBD2|TRBV5-1|TRBJ2-7
TGCGCCAGCAGCCGGGGGGAGTACGAGCAGTACTTC
CASSRGEYEQYF
>.|.|TRBV6-1|TRBJ1-1
TGTGCCAGCATTAGTTCAGACAGGCGCACTGAAGCTTTCTTT
CASISSDRRTEAFF
>few|.|TRBV19|TRBJ2-1
TGTGCCAGTAGTCCCTGGCGTGTAAACAATGAGCAGTTCTTC
CASSPWRVNNEQFF
>.|TRBD2|TRBV20-1|TRBJ2-1
TGCAGTGCTCTAGAAGGAGAGGGCGGGAGTTCCTACAATGAGCAGTTCTTC
CSALEGEGGSSYNEQFF
>.|.|TRBV7-2|TRBJ1-6
TGTGCCAGCTGCCACAGACTAAACCAGGATGCGGGGGATTCACCCCTCCACTTT
CASCHRLNQDAGDSPLHF
>many|TRBD1|TRBV27|TRBJ1-2
TGTGCCAGCAGACCGGGACAGGGGGCGTTTCATGGCTACACCTTC
CASRPGQGAFHGYTF
>many|.|TRBV20-1|TRBJ2-3
TGCAGTGCTAGAGATTTGACAGATACGCAGTATTTT
CSARDLTDTQYF
>many|.|TRBV10-3|TRBJ2-1
TGTGCCATCAGTGCCTTCGCGGAGAGCTCCTACAATGAGCAGTTCTTC
CAISAFAESSYNEQFF